These 29 T cell receptor beta chains originate from one sample sequenced in a study of cytomegalovirus exposure and HLA in healthy donors. PCR amplification relied on 60 Vbeta primers (plus 13 Jbeta primers). Method: immunoSEQ multiplex PCR; TCRdb's copy keeps in-frame clones and lacks some. The sample carries 170,000 or so clones, 80% recorded once. The specimen was PBMCs. The source of these receptors is a middle-aged man in good health and CMV-seronegative.

The rearrangement joins TRBV30 to TRBJ2-5; possibly TRBD2 for D (6 bases). Germline V gene lookup returns CDR1 GTSNPN and CDR2 SVGIG (reference sequence). The CDR3 runs to 14 residues. V dropped 3 bases and J dropped 0 bases, with 11 bases sitting between them. The DNA of the CDR3 is TGTGCCTGGAGGAATAGCGGCAACCAAGAGACCCAGTACTTC. Translating it yields CAWRNSGNQETQYF.

This clone has only one observation. The rearrangement joins TRBV5-1 to TRBJ2-7; TRBD1 matches 9 bases. The CDR3 has 14 amino acids. V shed 4 bases and J 6 bases; nucleotides not matched to a gene: 8. Germline V lookup: CDR1 SGHRS, CDR2 YFSETQ. CDR3 nucleotides: TGCGCCAGCAGCGACAGGGGGTTTGGGAGCGAGCAGTACTTC. Translation: CASSDRGFGSEQYF.

The CDR3 reads CASSQNSGRGMTVGYTF. The CDR3 DNA reads TGCGCCAGCAGCCAAAATTCCGGCCGAGGTATGACAGTCGGCTACACCTTC. The chain couples TRBV4-3 to TRBJ1-2; the D gene is possibly TRBD1 (5 bases). Germline V gene data show CDR1 as LGHNA and CDR2 as YSLEER. Trimming removed 2 bases at V and 8 bases at J, with 24 bases between. The CDR3 is 17 amino acids.

V and J are TRBV5-1 and TRBJ2-3, with 8 bases that match TRBD1. Germline V CDR1 and CDR2: SGHRS, YFSETQ. The CDR3 is 16 residues long. Unmatched junction bases numbered 4, after V lost 0 bases and J lost 1 base. The CDR3 sequence is CASSLDTGGGTDTQYF. The DNA of the CDR3 is TGCGCCAGCAGCTTGGATACAGGGGGAGGCACAGATACGCAGTATTTT.

The chain employs TRBV16 and TRBJ2-7; D is ambiguous. Trimming took off 4 bases at V and 6 bases at J, with 7 bases between the two ends. This CDR3 is built from 11 residues. Germline V gene lookup returns CDR1 KGHSY and CDR2 FQNENV. The DNA for the CDR3 is TGTGCCAGCAGCCCCGGCGGCGAGCAGTACTTC. It encodes CASSPGGEQYF.

The chain is built from TRBV5-1 and TRBJ1-2; D is possibly TRBD1 (6 bases). Trimming took 4 bases from V and 3 from J, leaving 16 bases between them. Looked up from germline, CDR1 is SGHRS and CDR2 is YFSETQ. This CDR3 region has 15 residues. The CDR3 spells CASSPGGQSHYGYTF. The CDR3 bases are TGCGCCAGCAGCCCCGGAGGACAGTCACACTATGGCTACACCTTC.

Concerning this clone: The sample contains more than one DNA sequence encoding this CDR3. The chain carries TRBV6-5 and TRBJ2-7; 10 nucleotides agree with TRBD2. J lost 3 bases, V lost 6 bases, and 5 bases had no gene match. From germline, CDR1 is MNHEY and CDR2 SVGAGI. The length of the CDR3 is 14 residues. This CDR3 reads CASSRTSGGYEQYF. CDR3 coding DNA: TGTGCCAGCAGCCGGACTAGCGGCGGCTACGAGCAGTACTTC.

The chain links TRBV7-9 to TRBJ2-2; D is undetermined. This CDR3 has 17 residues. Germline V gene data show CDR1 as SEHNR and CDR2 as FQNEAQ (reference sequence). V lost 0 bases, J lost 0 bases, and 11 bases lay in between. This chain's CDR3 is CASSLAGALTNTGELFF. The CDR3, as DNA: TGTGCCAGCAGCTTAGCTGGTGCCCTAACGAACACCGGGGAGCTGTTTTTT.

The chain combines TRBV6-5 with TRBJ2-1; TRBD2 agrees at 13 bases. Germline CDR1 MNHEY, CDR2 SVGAGI. V was clipped by 2 bases and J by 10 bases; unmatched bases: 8. This CDR3 is built from 16 residues. CDR3 nucleotide sequence: TGTGCCAGCAGTTACGTGGGACTAGCGGGGCGGGAAGAGCAGTTCTTC. Protein: CASSYVGLAGREEQFF.

This chain links TRBV19 with TRBJ2-1; 11 nucleotides agree with TRBD1. Per the germline V gene, CDR1 is LNHDA and CDR2 is SQIVND (reference sequence). The CDR3 is made up of 15 amino acids. V shed 8 bases and J 7 bases; nucleotides not matched to a gene: 10. CDR3 residues: CASSPGTGGRNEQFF. The CDR3 DNA is TGTGCCAGTTCCCCCGGGACAGGGGGGAGGAATGAGCAGTTCTTC.

As for this clone: The sample holds other DNA sequences that translate to the same CDR3. V gene TRBV4-3 combines with J gene TRBJ2-7; TRBD1 matches at 7 bases. Germline V gives CDR1 LGHNA, CDR2 YSLEER. With 4 bases clipped from V and 7 bases from J, the junction kept 13 bases outside the gene matches. The CDR3 is made up of 15 amino acids. CDR3 sequence reads: CASSRLRTGEYEQYF. As DNA, the CDR3 is TGCGCCAGCAGCCGATTACGAACAGGGGAGTATGAGCAGTACTTC.

The V and J genes are TRBV10-1 and TRBJ2-5; D possibly corresponds to TRBD2 (5 bases). Deletions cut 9 bases from V and 4 bases from J, with 18 bases between. Germline V gives CDR1 WNHNN, CDR2 SYGVQD (reference sequence). This CDR3 contains 14 residues. Here the CDR3 reads CARRPRGRSETQYF. The CDR3 region has the DNA TGCGCCAGAAGACCCCGAGGGAGATCAGAGACCCAGTACTTC.

The chain links TRBV7-2 to TRBJ2-1; 9 nucleotides match TRBD1. The junction had 8 bases not matched to a gene; V was cut back by 5 bases and J by 6 bases. The CDR3 has 15 residues. Germline values: CDR1 SGHTA, CDR2 FQGNSA. CDR3 loop: CASSPTGGLLNEQFF. In DNA, the CDR3 is TGTGCCAGCAGCCCGACAGGGGGTTTACTCAATGAGCAGTTCTTC.

The chain combines TRBV9 with TRBJ2-3; a possible D gene is TRBD1 (5 bases). V lost 4 bases and J 1 base, leaving 16 bases between the germline ends. This CDR3 has 16 residues. Per the germline V gene, CDR1 is SGDLS and CDR2 is YYNGEE. In DNA, the CDR3 is TGTGCCAGCAGCCCCCTTTTGGTGACAGGCACAGATACGCAGTATTTT. It is translated as CASSPLLVTGTDTQYF.

CDR3 amino acids: CASTRSEGYEQYF. Here the CDR3 DNA reads TGTGCCAGCACTAGATCGGAGGGGTACGAGCAGTACTTC. The chain recombines TRBV6-5 with TRBJ2-7, with D possibly TRBD2 on 6 matching bases. V was clipped by 7 bases and J by 4 bases, with 14 bases between them. There are 13 residues in the CDR3. CDR1 is MNHEY and CDR2 is SVGAGI in the germline V gene.

V is TRBV6-1 and J is TRBJ1-4; D gene uncertain. Germline V gene data show CDR1 as MNHNS and CDR2 as SASEGT. Trimming took off 6 bases at V and 1 base at J, with 12 bases between the two ends. The CDR3 runs to 15 residues. The CDR3 here is CASSLRELTNEKLFF. The CDR3 bases are TGTGCCAGCAGCCTACGGGAGTTAACTAATGAAAAACTGTTTTTT.

This chain connects TRBV15 to TRBJ2-7, with 8 bases aligning to TRBD1. The CDR3 contains 13 residues. The trim removed 6 bases at V and 0 bases at J, leaving 1 base unmatched. Germline loops: CDR1 LNHNV, CDR2 YYDKDF (reference sequence). The CDR3 region is CATRDRASYEQYF. In nucleotides, the CDR3 is TGTGCCACCAGGGACAGGGCCTCCTACGAGCAGTACTTC.

The CDR3 DNA sequence: TGTGCCAGCAGTTCCGACAGGGGGCAGCAAGAGACCCAGTACTTC. Its translation: CASSSDRGQQETQYF. The chain recombines TRBV11-3 with TRBJ2-5, with 10 bases lining up with TRBD1. Germline CDR1 reads SGHNT; CDR2 reads YENEEA. The CDR3 spans 15 residues. Unmatched junction bases numbered 6, after V lost 6 bases and J lost 2 bases.

This chain joins TRBV18 and TRBJ2-5; 12 bases match TRBD2. CDR1 is KGHSH and CDR2 is LQKENI in the germline V gene. Trimming took 5 bases from V and 2 from J; bases not matched to a gene: 3. This CDR3 contains 15 residues. The CDR3 here is CASSRGLAGQETQYF. CDR3 coding DNA: TGTGCCAGCTCAAGGGGACTAGCGGGTCAAGAGACCCAGTACTTC.

V gene TRBV11-1 combines with J gene TRBJ2-5, with D perhaps TRBD1 (6 bases). Looked up from germline, CDR1 is SGHAT and CDR2 is FQDESV (reference sequence). The CDR3 sequence is 13 residues long. The V end was cut by 7 bases, the J end by 5 bases, with 14 bases between. In nucleotides, the CDR3 is TGTGCCAGCAAACAGGGTTTCCCCGAGACCCAGTACTTC. Residues: CASKQGFPETQYF.

V and J are TRBV9 and TRBJ1-3, with 7 bases that match TRBD1. Germline V gene lookup returns CDR1 SGDLS and CDR2 YYNGEE. The CDR3 contains 16 residues. Unmatched junction bases numbered 10, after V lost 5 bases and J lost 2 bases. The CDR3 nucleotides are TGTGCCAGCAGTTCCTCACAGGGGTACACTGGAAACACCATATATTTT. This encodes CASSSSQGYTGNTIYF.

V is TRBV7-9 and J is TRBJ1-1, with TRBD1 matching 9 bases. V lost 3 bases to trimming and J lost 3 bases; unmatched junction nucleotides: 5. CDR3 size: 15 residues. CDR1 and CDR2 from the germline V gene are SEHNR and FQNEAQ (reference sequence). CDR3 nucleotides: TGTGCCAGCAGCTTGGTACAGGGGGCGCACACTGAAGCTTTCTTT. It is translated as CASSLVQGAHTEAFF.

The chain is built from TRBV11-2 and TRBJ2-1; maybe TRBD2 (7 bases). CDR1 and CDR2 from the germline V gene are SGHAT and FQNNGV. Between the trimmed V and J ends, which lost 5 bases and 4 bases, there was a span of 15 bases. The CDR3 runs 15 residues. CDR3 DNA sequence: TGTGCCAGCAGCCGCGAGGGGAGGGGGTACAATGAGCAGTTCTTC. Amino acids: CASSREGRGYNEQFF.

This chain connects TRBV7-2 to TRBJ1-5; the D gene is possibly TRBD1 (6 bases). V lost 7 bases, J lost 5 bases, and 15 bases lay in between. This CDR3 is 14 amino acids long. CDR1 and CDR2 from the germline V gene are SGHTA and FQGNSA. For the CDR3, the DNA is TGTGCCAGCATCTCAGGGACAATCGATCAGCCCCAGCATTTT. Its protein product is CASISGTIDQPQHF.

V and J are TRBV2 and TRBJ2-7, with 7 bases fitting TRBD1. With V trimmed by 7 bases and J by 6 bases, 9 bases remained unmatched. Germline V gene sequence: CDR1 SNHLY, CDR2 FYNNEI. The CDR3 sequence is 13 residues long. In DNA, the CDR3 is TGTGCCAGCATGTGGACAGGTTCGGGCGAGCAGTACTTC. Its protein is CASMWTGSGEQYF. The full variable domain, rest sourced from reference TRBV2 and TRBJ2-7, is EPEVTQTPSHQVTQMGQEVILRCVPISNHLYFYWYRQILGQKVEFLVSFYNNEISEKSEIFDDQFSVERPDGSNFTLKIRSTKLEDSAMYFCASMWTGSGEQYFGPGTRLTVT.

The rearrangement joins TRBV30 to TRBJ2-5; a weak D match, TRBD2 (5 bases). This CDR3 contains 11 residues. The V end was cut by 4 bases, the J end by 4 bases, with 7 bases between. The germline CDR1 and CDR2 sequences are GTSNPN and SVGIG (reference sequence). The CDR3 loop is CAWTSSETQYF. The CDR3, as DNA: TGTGCCTGGACTAGCTCAGAGACCCAGTACTTC.

Only a few counts were recorded for this clone. This chain connects TRBV29-1 to TRBJ2-1, with 9 bases identical to TRBD2. V lost 2 bases and J lost 4; bases outside the gene matches: 0. Germline CDR1 is SQVTM and CDR2 is ANQGSEA. The CDR3 is 13 residues long. The CDR3 is CSVELAGYNEQFF. CDR3 DNA sequence: TGCAGCGTTGAACTAGCGGGGTACAATGAGCAGTTCTTC.

The gene calls are TRBV7-9 and TRBJ2-1, with 8 bases matching TRBD1. V shed 3 bases and J 8 bases; nucleotides not matched to a gene: 3. CDR1 SEHNR and CDR2 FQNEAQ come from the germline V gene (reference sequence). The CDR3 is made up of 13 amino acids. CDR3: CASSFGQGDEQFF. CDR3 nucleotide sequence: TGTGCCAGCAGCTTCGGACAGGGCGATGAGCAGTTCTTC.

V gene TRBV27 combines with J gene TRBJ2-7; weak D call: TRBD1 (6 bases). In germline, CDR1 is MNHEY, CDR2 SMNVEV (reference sequence). V dropped 2 bases and J dropped 7 bases, with 15 bases sitting between them. This CDR3 contains 14 residues. This CDR3 reads CASSLGMGAREQYF. In DNA form, the CDR3 reads TGTGCCAGCAGTTTAGGAATGGGGGCGCGTGAGCAGTACTTC.